This T cell receptor (beta chain) was found in a study of cytomegalovirus exposure and HLA in healthy donors. Study results and limitations: A link between a missense DCLRE1C variant and TCR beta V- and J-gene trimming emerged from a later analysis.

Per germline, CDR1 MNHEY and CDR2 SVGAGI. This CDR3 contains 15 residues. V lost 0 bases and J 2 bases, leaving 9 bases between the germline ends. PCR was performed using 60 Vbeta and 13 Jbeta primers. The data were produced by immunoSEQ multiplex PCR, yet TCRdb's version contains in-frame clones alone and is incomplete. The data contain under 200,000 clones, roughly 13% of them singletons. This clone turned up a few times. What it binds is unknown. Source material: PBMCs. The chain combines TRBV6-5 with TRBJ2-3; D might be TRBD1 (5 bases). The sequence derives from a man between 50 and 59 years old in good health and CMV-seropositive. The CDR3 bases are TGTGCCAGCAGTTACTCAGGCAGGGTCACAGATACGCAGTATTTT. It translates to CASSYSGRVTDTQYF.